Each of the 3 T cell receptor beta chains below was sequenced from the same sample in a study of control samples from healthy donors and cancer patients. Using immunoSEQ multiplex PCR, the repertoire was profiled, and TCRdb retains in-frame clones only, with some absent. The sample has about 100,000 clones, over 80% seen once. Source material: blood. The source is a man under 40 in good health.

The chain is built from TRBV21-1 and TRBJ1-2. TRBV21-1 is recorded as a pseudogene. The CDR3 contains 14 residues. This CDR3 reads CASSKGGSPYGYTF. CDR3 bases: TGTGCCAGCAGCAAAGGTGGCAGCCCGTATGGCTACACCTTC.

This clone appeared a single time. This chain joins TRBV21-1 and TRBJ2-1; no check of the table's D call, TRBD1, against the DNA was made. TRBV21-1 is termed a pseudogene. The CDR3 is made up of 16 amino acids. The CDR3 region is CASSKGGGRVVNEQFF. The CDR3 region has the DNA TGTGCCAGCAGCAAAGGAGGGGGCAGGGTTGTAAATGAGCAGTTCTTC.

The rearrangement joins TRBV6-5 to TRBJ2-2, with 8 bases that match TRBD1. Per germline, CDR1 MNHEY and CDR2 SVGAGI. J was trimmed by 7 bases and V by 5 bases; bases with no gene match: 3. The CDR3 contains 13 residues. The CDR3 DNA reads as TGTGCCAGCAGTAAGGACAGGGTCGGGGAGCTGTTTTTT. Protein: CASSKDRVGELFF.